This T cell receptor (beta chain) was observed in a study of shared clonotypes between healthy human individuals. Libraries were prepared by immunoSEQ multiplex PCR; TCRdb keeps only in-frame clonotypes and omits some of them. The sample has around 750,000 clones; approximately 74% are singletons. Germline V gene data show CDR1 as SGHRS and CDR2 as YFSETQ. The CDR3 length is 15 residues. V lost 3 bases to trimming and J lost 2 bases; unmatched junction nucleotides: 6. Sequenced input: memory CD4+ T cells sorted from blood. The subset denotes: CD45RA-negative fraction. The TCR sequence derives from a woman in her twenties or thirties in good health. J is TRBJ2-7 and V is TRBV5-1, with TRBD1 matching 9 bases. This CDR3 reads CASSYRQGDTYEQYF. In nucleotides, the CDR3 is TGCGCCAGCAGCTACCGACAGGGGGATACCTACGAGCAGTACTTC.